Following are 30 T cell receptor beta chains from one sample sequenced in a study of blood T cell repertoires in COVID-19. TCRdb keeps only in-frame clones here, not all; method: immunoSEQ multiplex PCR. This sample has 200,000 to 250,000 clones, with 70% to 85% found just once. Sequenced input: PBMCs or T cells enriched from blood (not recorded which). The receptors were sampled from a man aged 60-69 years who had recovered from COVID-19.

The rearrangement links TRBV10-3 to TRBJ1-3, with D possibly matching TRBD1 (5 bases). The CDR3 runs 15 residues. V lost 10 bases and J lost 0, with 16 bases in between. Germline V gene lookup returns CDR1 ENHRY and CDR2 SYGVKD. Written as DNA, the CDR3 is TGTGCCACCAGGGCAAACGCAGACTCTGGAAACACCATATATTTT. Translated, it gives CATRANADSGNTIYF.

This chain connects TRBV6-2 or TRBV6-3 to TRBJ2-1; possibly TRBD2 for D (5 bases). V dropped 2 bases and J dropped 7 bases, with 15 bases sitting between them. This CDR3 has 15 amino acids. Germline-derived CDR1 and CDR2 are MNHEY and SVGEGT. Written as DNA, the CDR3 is TGTGCCAGCAGTTACGGGGTCGTCCCGGGAAATGAGCAGTTCTTC. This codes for CASSYGVVPGNEQFF.

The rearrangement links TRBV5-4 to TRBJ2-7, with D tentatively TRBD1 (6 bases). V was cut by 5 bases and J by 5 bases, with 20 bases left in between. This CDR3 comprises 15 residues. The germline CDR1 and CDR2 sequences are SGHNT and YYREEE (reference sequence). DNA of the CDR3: TGTGCCAGCAGTAAGGCCAGGGGAGAAGGAAACGAGCAGTACTTC. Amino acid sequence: CASSKARGEGNEQYF.

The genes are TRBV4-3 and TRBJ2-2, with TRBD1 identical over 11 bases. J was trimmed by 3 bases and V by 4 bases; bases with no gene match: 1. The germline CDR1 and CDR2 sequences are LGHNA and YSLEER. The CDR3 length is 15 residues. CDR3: CASSRTGGYTGELFF. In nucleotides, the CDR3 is TGCGCCAGCAGCCGGACAGGGGGCTACACCGGGGAGCTGTTTTTT.

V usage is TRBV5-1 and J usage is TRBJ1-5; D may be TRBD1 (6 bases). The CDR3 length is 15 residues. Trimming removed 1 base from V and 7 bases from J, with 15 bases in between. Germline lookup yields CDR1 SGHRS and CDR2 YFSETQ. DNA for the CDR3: TGCGCCAGCAGCTTGCAGGGAGGGGGAGCACAGCCCCAGCATTTT. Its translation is CASSLQGGGAQPQHF. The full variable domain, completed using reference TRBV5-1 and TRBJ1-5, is KAGVTQTPRYLIKTRGQQVTLSCSPISGHRSVSWYQQTPGQGLQFLFEYFSETQRNKGNFPGRFSGRQFSNSRSEMNVSTLELGDSALYLCASSLQGGGAQPQHFGDGTRLSIL.

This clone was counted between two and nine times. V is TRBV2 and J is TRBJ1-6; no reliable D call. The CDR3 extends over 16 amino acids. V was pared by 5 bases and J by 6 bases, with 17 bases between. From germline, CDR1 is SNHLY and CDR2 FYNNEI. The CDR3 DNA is TGTGCCAGCAGTTCCCGCTCCGTGCAGATTAATTCACCCCTCCACTTT. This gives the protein CASSSRSVQINSPLHF.

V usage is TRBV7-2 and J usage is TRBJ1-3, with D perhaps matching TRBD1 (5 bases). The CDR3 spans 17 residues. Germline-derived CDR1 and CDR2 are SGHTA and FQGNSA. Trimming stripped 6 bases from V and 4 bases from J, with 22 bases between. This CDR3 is CASSTRSGLGSGNTIYF. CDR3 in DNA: TGTGCCAGCAGTACCCGGTCGGGACTCGGGAGCGGAAACACCATATATTTT. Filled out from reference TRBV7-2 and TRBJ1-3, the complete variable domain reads GAGVSQSPSNKVTEKGKDVELRCDPISGHTALYWYRQSLGQGLEFLIYFQGNSAPDKSGLPSDRFSAERTGGSVSTLTIQRTQQEDSAVYLCASSTRSGLGSGNTIYFGEGSWLTVV.

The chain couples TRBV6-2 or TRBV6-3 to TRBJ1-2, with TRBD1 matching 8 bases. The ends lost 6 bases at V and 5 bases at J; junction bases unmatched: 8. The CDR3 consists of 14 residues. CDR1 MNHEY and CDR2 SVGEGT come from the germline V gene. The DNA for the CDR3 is TGTGCCAGCAGCCCGGACAGGGATTTGTATGGCTACACCTTC. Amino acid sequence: CASSPDRDLYGYTF.

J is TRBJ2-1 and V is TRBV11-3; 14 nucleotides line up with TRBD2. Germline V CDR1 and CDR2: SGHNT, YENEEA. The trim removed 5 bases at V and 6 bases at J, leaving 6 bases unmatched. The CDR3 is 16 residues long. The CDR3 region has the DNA TGTGCCAGCAGCCCCGGACTAGCGGGGGGTCGCAATGAGCAGTTCTTC. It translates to CASSPGLAGGRNEQFF.

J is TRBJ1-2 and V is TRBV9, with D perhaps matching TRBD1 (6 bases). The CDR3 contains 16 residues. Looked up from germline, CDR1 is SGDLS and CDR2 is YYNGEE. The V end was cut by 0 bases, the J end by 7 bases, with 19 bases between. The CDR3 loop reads CASSVDPQGRGFGYTF. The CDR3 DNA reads TGTGCCAGCAGCGTAGATCCCCAGGGGCGGGGGTTTGGCTACACCTTC.

This chain's CDR3 is CASGLVYGDTTYEQYF. CDR3 nucleotide sequence: TGTGCTAGTGGTTTGGTATATGGGGACACCACCTACGAGCAGTACTTC. This rearrangement joins TRBV12-5 to TRBJ2-7, with D possibly matching TRBD1 (6 bases). Germline values: CDR1 LGHNT, CDR2 FRNRAP. The CDR3 covers 16 residues. Trimming cost V 0 bases and J 2 bases, with 14 bases left between them. Together with reference TRBV12-5 and TRBJ2-7, the CDR3 gives the full variable domain: DARVTQTPRHKVTEMGQEVTMRCQPILGHNTVFWYRQTMMQGLELLAYFRNRAPLDDSGMPKDRFSAEMPDATLATLKIQPSEPRDSAVYFCASGLVYGDTTYEQYFGPGTRLTVT.

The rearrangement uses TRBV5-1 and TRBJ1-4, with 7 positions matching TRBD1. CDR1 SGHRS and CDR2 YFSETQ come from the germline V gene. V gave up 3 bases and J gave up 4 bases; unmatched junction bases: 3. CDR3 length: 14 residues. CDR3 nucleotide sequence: TGCGCCAGCAGCTCGGGGACAGTTAATGAAAAACTGTTTTTT. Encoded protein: CASSSGTVNEKLFF.

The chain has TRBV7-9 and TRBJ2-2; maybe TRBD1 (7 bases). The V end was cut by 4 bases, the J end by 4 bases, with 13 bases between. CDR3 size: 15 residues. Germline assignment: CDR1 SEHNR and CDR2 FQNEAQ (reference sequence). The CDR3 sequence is CASSSDREATGELFF. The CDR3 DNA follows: TGTGCCAGCAGCTCCGACAGGGAGGCCACCGGGGAGCTGTTTTTT. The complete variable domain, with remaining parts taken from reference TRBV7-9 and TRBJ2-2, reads DTGVSQNPRHKITKRGQNVTFRCDPISEHNRLYWYRQTLGQGPEFLTYFQNEAQLEKSRLLSDRFSAERPKGSFSTLEIQRTEQGDSAMYLCASSSDREATGELFFGEGSRLTVL.

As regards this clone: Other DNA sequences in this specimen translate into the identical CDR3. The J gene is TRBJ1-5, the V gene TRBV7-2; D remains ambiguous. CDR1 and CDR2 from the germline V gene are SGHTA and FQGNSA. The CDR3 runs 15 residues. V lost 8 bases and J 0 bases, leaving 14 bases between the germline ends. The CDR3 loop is CASSLTGNSNQPQHF. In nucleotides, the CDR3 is TGTGCCAGCTCTTTGACGGGTAATAGCAATCAGCCCCAGCATTTT.

The CDR3 region has the DNA TGCGCCAGCGGAGTCAGGGTTGAGGAAAAACTGTTTTTT. Protein product: CASGVRVEEKLFF. The rearrangement joins TRBV4-3 to TRBJ1-4; a weak D match, TRBD1 (5 bases). This CDR3 is 13 amino acids long. Germline V gene lookup returns CDR1 LGHNA and CDR2 YSLEER. Trimming removed 8 bases from V and 8 bases from J, with 15 bases in between.

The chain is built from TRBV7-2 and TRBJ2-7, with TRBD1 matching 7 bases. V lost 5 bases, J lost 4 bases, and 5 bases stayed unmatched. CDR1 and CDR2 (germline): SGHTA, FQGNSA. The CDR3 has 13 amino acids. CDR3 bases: TGTGCCAGCAGCCGGACAGGCTTGTACGAGCAGTACTTC. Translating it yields CASSRTGLYEQYF. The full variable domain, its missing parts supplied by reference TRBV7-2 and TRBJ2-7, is GAGVSQSPSNKVTEKGKDVELRCDPISGHTALYWYRQSLGQGLEFLIYFQGNSAPDKSGLPSDRFSAERTGGSVSTLTIQRTQQEDSAVYLCASSRTGLYEQYFGPGTRLTVT.

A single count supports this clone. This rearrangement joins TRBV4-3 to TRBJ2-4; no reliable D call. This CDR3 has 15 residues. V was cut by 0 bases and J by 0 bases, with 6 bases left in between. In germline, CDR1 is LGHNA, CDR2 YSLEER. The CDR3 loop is CASSQDILAKNIQYF. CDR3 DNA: TGCGCCAGCAGCCAAGATATACTAGCCAAAAACATTCAGTACTTC.

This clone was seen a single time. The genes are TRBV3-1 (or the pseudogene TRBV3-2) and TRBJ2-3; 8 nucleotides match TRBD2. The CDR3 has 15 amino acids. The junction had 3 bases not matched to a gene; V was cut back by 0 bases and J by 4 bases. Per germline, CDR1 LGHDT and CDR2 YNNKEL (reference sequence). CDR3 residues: CASSQDGGASDTQYF. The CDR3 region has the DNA TGTGCCAGCAGCCAAGACGGGGGGGCTTCAGATACGCAGTATTTT.

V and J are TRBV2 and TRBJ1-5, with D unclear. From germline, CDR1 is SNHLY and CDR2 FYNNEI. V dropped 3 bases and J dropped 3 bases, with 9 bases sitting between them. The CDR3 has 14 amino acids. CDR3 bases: TGTGCCAGCAGTGAGGCCAGCGTCAATCAGCCCCAGCATTTT. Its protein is CASSEASVNQPQHF.

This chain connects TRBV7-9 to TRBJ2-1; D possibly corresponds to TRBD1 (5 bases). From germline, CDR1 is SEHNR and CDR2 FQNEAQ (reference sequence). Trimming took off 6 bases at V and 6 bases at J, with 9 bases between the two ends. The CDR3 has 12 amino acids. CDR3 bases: TGTGCCAGCAGACGACAGCTCAATGAGCAGTTCTTC. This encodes CASRRQLNEQFF. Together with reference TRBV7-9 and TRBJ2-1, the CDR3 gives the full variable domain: DTGVSQNPRHKITKRGQNVTFRCDPISEHNRLYWYRQTLGQGPEFLTYFQNEAQLEKSRLLSDRFSAERPKGSFSTLEIQRTEQGDSAMYLCASRRQLNEQFFGPGTRLTVL.

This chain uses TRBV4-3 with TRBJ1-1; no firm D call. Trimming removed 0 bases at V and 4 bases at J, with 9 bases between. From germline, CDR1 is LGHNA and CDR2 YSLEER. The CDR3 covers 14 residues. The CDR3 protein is CASSQDRVGTEAFF. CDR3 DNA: TGCGCCAGCAGCCAAGATCGGGTGGGCACTGAAGCTTTCTTT.

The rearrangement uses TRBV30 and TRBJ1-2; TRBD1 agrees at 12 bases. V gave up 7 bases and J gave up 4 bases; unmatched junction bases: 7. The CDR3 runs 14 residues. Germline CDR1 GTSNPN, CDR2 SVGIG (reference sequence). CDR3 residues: CALTPGQGAYGYTF. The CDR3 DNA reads TGTGCCTTAACTCCGGGACAGGGGGCCTATGGCTACACCTTC.

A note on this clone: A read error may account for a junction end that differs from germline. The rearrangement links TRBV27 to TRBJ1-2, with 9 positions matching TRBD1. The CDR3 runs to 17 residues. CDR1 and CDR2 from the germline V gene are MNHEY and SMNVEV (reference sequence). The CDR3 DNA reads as TGTGCCAGCAGTTCAGATTATACGGGACAGGGTGCGTTAGGGTCCTTCTTC. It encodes CASSSDYTGQGALGSFF.

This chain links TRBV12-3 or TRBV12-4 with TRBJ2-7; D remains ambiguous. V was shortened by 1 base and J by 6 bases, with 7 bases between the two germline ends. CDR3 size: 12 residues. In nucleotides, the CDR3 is TGTGCCAGCAGTTTAGGCGTTGGCGAGCAGTACTTC. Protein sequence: CASSLGVGEQYF.

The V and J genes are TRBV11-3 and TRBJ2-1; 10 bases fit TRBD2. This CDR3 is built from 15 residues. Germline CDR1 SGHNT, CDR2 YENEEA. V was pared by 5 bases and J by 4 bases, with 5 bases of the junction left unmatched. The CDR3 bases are TGTGCCAGCAGCCCACGGACTAGCGGTTACAATGAGCAGTTCTTC. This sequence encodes CASSPRTSGYNEQFF.

The CDR3 DNA reads TGCGCCAGCAGTGAGTCCACCCCCCCCCGGGAAGCTTTCTTT. This gives the protein CASSESTPPREAFF. The chain joins TRBV10-2 to TRBJ1-1; no definite D call. Germline V gene lookup returns CDR1 WSHSY and CDR2 SAAADI. The CDR3 totals 14 residues. The V end was cut by 0 bases, the J end by 8 bases, with 13 bases between.

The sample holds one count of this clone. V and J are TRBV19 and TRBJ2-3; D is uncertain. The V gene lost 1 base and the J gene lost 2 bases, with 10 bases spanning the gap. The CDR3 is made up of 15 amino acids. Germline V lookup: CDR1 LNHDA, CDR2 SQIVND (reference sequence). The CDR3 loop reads CASSIGRQDTDTQYF. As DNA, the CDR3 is TGTGCCAGTAGTATAGGGCGGCAAGACACAGATACGCAGTATTTT. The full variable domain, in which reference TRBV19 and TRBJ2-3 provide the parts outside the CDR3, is DGGITQSPKYLFRKEGQNVTLSCEQNLNHDAMYWYRQDPGQGLRLIYYSQIVNDFQKGDIAEGYSVSREKKESFPLTVTSAQKNPTAFYLCASSIGRQDTDTQYFGPGTRLTVL.

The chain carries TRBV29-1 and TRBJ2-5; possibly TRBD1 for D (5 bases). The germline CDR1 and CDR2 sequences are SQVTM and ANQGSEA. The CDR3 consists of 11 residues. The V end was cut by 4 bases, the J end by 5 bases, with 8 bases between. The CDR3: CSVGAGETQYF. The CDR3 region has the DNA TGCAGCGTTGGGGCAGGGGAGACCCAGTACTTC.

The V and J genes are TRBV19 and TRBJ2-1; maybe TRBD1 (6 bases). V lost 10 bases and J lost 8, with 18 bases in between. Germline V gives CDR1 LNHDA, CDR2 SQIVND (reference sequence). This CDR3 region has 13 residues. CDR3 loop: CATSLQGGHEQFF. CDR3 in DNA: TGTGCCACCTCTCTACAGGGTGGCCATGAGCAGTTCTTC.

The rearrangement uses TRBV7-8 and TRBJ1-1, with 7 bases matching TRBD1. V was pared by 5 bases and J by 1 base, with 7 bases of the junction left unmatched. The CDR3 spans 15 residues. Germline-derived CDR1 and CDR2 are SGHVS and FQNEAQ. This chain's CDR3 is CASSVTGAANTEAFF. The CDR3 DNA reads TGTGCCAGCAGCGTAACAGGGGCCGCGAACACTGAAGCTTTCTTT. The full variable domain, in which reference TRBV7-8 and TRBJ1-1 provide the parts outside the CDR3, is GAGVSQSPRYKVAKRGQDVALRCDPISGHVSLFWYQQALGQGPEFLTYFQNEAQLDKSGLPSDRFFAERPEGSVSTLKIQRTQQEDSAVYLCASSVTGAANTEAFFGQGTRLTVV.